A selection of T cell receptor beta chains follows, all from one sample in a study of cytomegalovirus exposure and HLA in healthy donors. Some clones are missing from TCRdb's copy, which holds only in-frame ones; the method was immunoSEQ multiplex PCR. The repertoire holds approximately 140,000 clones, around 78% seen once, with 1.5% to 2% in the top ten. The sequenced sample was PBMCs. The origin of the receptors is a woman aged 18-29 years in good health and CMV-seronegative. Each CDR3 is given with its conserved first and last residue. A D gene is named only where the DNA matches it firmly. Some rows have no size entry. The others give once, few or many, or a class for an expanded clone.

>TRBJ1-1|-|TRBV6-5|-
TGTGCCAGCAGTTACTCACGGGAGATGAACACTGAAGCTTTCTTT
CASSYSREMNTEAFF
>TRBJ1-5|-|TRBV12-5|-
TGTGCTAGTGGTTTGTTTGTGTCAGATTATAGCAATCAGCCCCAGCATTTT
CASGLFVSDYSNQPQHF
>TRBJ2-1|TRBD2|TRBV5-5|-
TGTGCCAGCAGCTTGGGCCTAGCGGGAGGGACTGGGGGAGAGCAGTTCTTC
CASSLGLAGGTGGEQFF
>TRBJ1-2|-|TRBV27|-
TGTGCCAGCAGTCTGACAGGCAGCTATGGCTACACCTTC
CASSLTGSYGYTF
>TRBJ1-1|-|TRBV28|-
TGTGCCAGCGCTTTGGTAGTCCACTCTGGTATGAACACTGAAGCTTTCTTT
CASALVVHSGMNTEAFF
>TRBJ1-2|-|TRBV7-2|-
TGTGCCAGCACCTCAGATTCGGGGGTAGGTGGCTACACCTTC
CASTSDSGVGGYTF
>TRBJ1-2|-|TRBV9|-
TGTGCCAGCTCGAGGGACACTACTAACTATGGCTACACCTTC
CASSRDTTNYGYTF
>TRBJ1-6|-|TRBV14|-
TGTGCCAGCAGCCAAGAAGGGAGCACAGTGATTTCCCCCCTCCACTTT
CASSQEGSTVISPLHF
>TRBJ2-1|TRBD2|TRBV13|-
TGTGCCAGCAGCCCAACTAGCGGGGCTTACAATGAGCAGTTCTTC
CASSPTSGAYNEQFF
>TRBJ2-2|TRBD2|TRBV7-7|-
TGTGCCAGCAGCTTGTCCGGGACTAGCGTCGCCGGGGAGCTGTTTTTT
CASSLSGTSVAGELFF
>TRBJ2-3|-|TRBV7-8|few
TGTGCCAGCAGCCTCCCCAGGGTAACAGATACGCAGTATTTT
CASSLPRVTDTQYF
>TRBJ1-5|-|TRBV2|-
TGTGCCAGCAGCGGAGGACAGAATCAGCCCCAGCATTTT
CASSGGQNQPQHF
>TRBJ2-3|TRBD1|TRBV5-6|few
TGTGCCAGCAGCGCGCGTGTGACAGGGGTCACAGATACGCAGTATTTT
CASSARVTGVTDTQYF
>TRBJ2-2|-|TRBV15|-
TGTGCCACCAGCAGAGAACAGGGATTCACCGGGGAGCTGTTTTTT
CATSREQGFTGELFF
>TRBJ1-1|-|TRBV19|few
TGTGCCAGTAGGCCCGGTAAAATGAACACTGAAGCTTTCTTT
CASRPGKMNTEAFF
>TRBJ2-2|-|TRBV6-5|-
TGTGCCAGCAGTTACAAGGGGTGGATCGGGGAGCTGTTTTTT
CASSYKGWIGELFF
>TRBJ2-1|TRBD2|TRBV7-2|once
TGTGCCAGCAGCTCCCAATGGGGGGGTTCGGAGCAGTTCTTC
CASSSQWGGSEQFF
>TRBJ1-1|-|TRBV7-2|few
TGTGCCAGCACCGGGGGAAGGGATAACACTGAAGCTTTCTTT
CASTGGRDNTEAFF
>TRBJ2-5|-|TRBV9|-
TGTGCCAGCAGCGTAGGGATAGGAGTCTGGTACCAAGAGACCCAGTACTTC
CASSVGIGVWYQETQYF
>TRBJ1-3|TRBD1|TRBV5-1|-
TGCGCCAGCAGTAACACAGGGGAACTAGGAAACACCATATATTTT
CASSNTGELGNTIYF
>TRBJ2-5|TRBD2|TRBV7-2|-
TGTGCCAGCAGCTTCGCGGGACTAGGAGTGGAGACCCAGTACTTC
CASSFAGLGVETQYF
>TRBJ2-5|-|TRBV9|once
TGTGCCAGCAGCGTATGGAGCGGGCAAGAGACCCAGTACTTC
CASSVWSGQETQYF
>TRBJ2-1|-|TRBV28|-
TGTGCCAGCAGCCCTAGGGGTCAGCAGTTCTTC
CASSPRGQQFF
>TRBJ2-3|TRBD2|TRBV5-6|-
TGTGCCAGTTTAGCGGGGCGACGCACAGATACGCAGTATTTT
CASLAGRRTDTQYF
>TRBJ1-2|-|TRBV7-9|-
TGTGCCAGCAGCTTAGGGTCCGTTAGATATGGCTACACCTTC
CASSLGSVRYGYTF
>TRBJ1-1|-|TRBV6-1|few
TGTGCCAGCAGTGTCGGGAGGATCTCTATTATAATGAACACTGAAGCTTTCTTT
CASSVGRISIIMNTEAFF
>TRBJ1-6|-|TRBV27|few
TGTGCCAGCAGTTACAGGGATTATTCACCCCTCCACTTT
CASSYRDYSPLHF
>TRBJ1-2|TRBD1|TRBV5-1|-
TGCGCCAGCAGCTTGGAGGACAGGGTTGGTCACACCTTC
CASSLEDRVGHTF
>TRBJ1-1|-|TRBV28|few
TGTGCCAGCAAACTGGTATCGGACACTGAAGCTTTCTTT
CASKLVSDTEAFF
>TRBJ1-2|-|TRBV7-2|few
TGTGCCAGCAGCTACTCCGGAGGAGGGTACGACTATGGCTACACCTTC
CASSYSGGGYDYGYTF
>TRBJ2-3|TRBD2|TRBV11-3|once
TGTGCCAGCAGCTTCACTAGCGGGAGTCCTACGGATACGCAGTATTTT
CASSFTSGSPTDTQYF
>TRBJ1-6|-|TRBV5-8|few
TGTGCCAGCAGCCCAGGGGTTGAATATAATTCACCCCTCCACTTT
CASSPGVEYNSPLHF
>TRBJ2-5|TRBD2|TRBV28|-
TGTGCCACCGAACTAGCGGGGACCCAAGAGACCCAGTACTTC
CATELAGTQETQYF
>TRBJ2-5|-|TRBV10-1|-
TGCGCCAGCACCAAGGAGACAGGTATTGAAGCCCAGTACTTC
CASTKETGIEAQYF
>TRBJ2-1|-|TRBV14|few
TGTGCCAGCAGCCAAATCCGGGACTACAATGAGCAGTTCTTC
CASSQIRDYNEQFF
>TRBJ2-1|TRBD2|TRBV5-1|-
TGCGCCAGCAGCTTGCAACTAGCGGGTTTCAATGAGCAGTTCTTC
CASSLQLAGFNEQFF
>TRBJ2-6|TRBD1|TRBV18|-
TGTGCCAGCTCCCCGACAGGGGCCGGGGCCAACGTCCTGACTTTC
CASSPTGAGANVLTF
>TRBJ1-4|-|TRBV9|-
TGTGCCAGCAGCGGAGAGAGATACGATGAAAAACTGTTTTTT
CASSGERYDEKLFF
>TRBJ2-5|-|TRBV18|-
TGTGCCAGCTCACCACCGGCAGGGGAAGCGACCCAGTACTTC
CASSPPAGEATQYF
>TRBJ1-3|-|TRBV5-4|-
TGTGCCAGCAGCCTAAAGGGGCGAAACACCATATATTTT
CASSLKGRNTIYF
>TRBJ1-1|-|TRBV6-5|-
TGTGCCAGCAGTTACTCTGGGGCAGGGCGATTTGGGCGTGCTTTCTTT
CASSYSGAGRFGRAFF
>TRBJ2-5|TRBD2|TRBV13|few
TGTGCCAGCAGCCGGGGGGTCCAAGAGACCCAGTACTTC
CASSRGVQETQYF
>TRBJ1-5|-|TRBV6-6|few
TGTGCCAGCACCACTATGGGTCAGCCCCAGCATTTT
CASTTMGQPQHF
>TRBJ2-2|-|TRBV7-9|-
TGTGCCAGCAGCTTTAATGGGCCCTCAGGCGGGGAGCTGTTTTTT
CASSFNGPSGGELFF
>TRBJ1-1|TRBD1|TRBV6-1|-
TGTGCCAGCAGTTCTCCGGGACAGGGGAGAAATGAAGCTTTCTTT
CASSSPGQGRNEAFF
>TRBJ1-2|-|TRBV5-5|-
TGTGCCAGCAGCTTCGGGGTCGACTATGGCTACACCTTC
CASSFGVDYGYTF
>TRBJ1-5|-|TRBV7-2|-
TGCGCCAGCAGCTTAGGTCAGGCCCAACCCCAGCATTTT
CASSLGQAQPQHF
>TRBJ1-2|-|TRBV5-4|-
TGTGCCAGCAGCGGAGCAGGGAACTATGGCTACACCTTC
CASSGAGNYGYTF
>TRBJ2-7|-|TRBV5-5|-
TGTGCCAGCAGCCCCCCGGGGGTCTACGAGCAGTACTTC
CASSPPGVYEQYF
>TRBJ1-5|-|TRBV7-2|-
TGTGCCAGCAGCGCCGGACAAGGCCCCAATCAGCCCCAGCATTTT
CASSAGQGPNQPQHF
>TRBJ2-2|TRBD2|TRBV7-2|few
TGTGCCAGCAGCTTAGCGGCGGGAGCAGTCACCGGGGAGCTGTTTTTT
CASSLAAGAVTGELFF
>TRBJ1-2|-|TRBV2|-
TGTGCCAGCAGTGAAGCGGGGGCGCGGCATGGCTACACCTTC
CASSEAGARHGYTF
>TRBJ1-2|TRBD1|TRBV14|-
TGTGCCAGCAGCCGGACAGGGGGTGGCTATGGCTACACCTTC
CASSRTGGGYGYTF
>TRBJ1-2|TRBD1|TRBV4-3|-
TGCGCCAGCAGCCATAAAGACAGGGATGGCTACACCTTC
CASSHKDRDGYTF
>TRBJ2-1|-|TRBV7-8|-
TGTGCCAGCAGCTTAACAGGCAGGGGGAGGTATGAGCAGTTCTTC
CASSLTGRGRYEQFF
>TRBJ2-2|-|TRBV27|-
TGTGCCAGCAGTTTATATTTGGGGGGAACCGGGGAGCTGTTTTTT
CASSLYLGGTGELFF